The 20 T cell receptor beta chains below all came from one sample that was sequenced in a study of T-cell memory formation after mild COVID-19. TCRdb processed the 5' RACE reads anew with MiXCR; each CDR3 protein has one entry. The sample yields 10,000 to 15,000 distinct CDR3 sequences, around 15% seen once. The sequencing input was PBMCs or a T cell subset sorted from them (not recorded which). Receptor source: a man aged 18 to 29 who had mild COVID-19 (a few samples of this study predate the infection). Cell type and time point are not known.

The chain recombines TRBV11-2 with TRBJ1-2, with 8 bases identical to TRBD1. Trimming removed 2 bases from V and 7 bases from J; junction bases left unmatched: 12. The germline V gene encodes CDR1 SGHAT and CDR2 FQNNGV. CDR3 length: 16 amino acids. The CDR3 sequence is CASSLSYGQGVGGYTF. The CDR3 DNA follows: TGTGCCAGCAGCTTAAGTTACGGACAGGGAGTGGGTGGCTACACCTTC. The full variable domain, completed using reference TRBV11-2 and TRBJ1-2, is EAGVAQSPRYKIIEKRQSVAFWCNPISGHATLYWYQQILGQGPKLLIQFQNNGVVDDSQLPKDRFSAERLKGVDSTLKIQPAKLEDSAVYLCASSLSYGQGVGGYTFGSGTRLTVV.

This clonotype appeared many times. The rearrangement uses TRBV4-1 and TRBJ2-2; 9 bases agree with TRBD1. The CDR3 consists of 15 residues. Losses at the gene ends were 5 bases for V and 3 bases for J; bases not matched to a gene: 4. Germline V gives CDR1 MGHRA, CDR2 YSYEKL. The CDR3 DNA follows: TGCGCCAGCAGCTTCCGACAGGGGGACACCGGGGAGCTGTTTTTT. Translation gives CASSFRQGDTGELFF.

This clonotype was counted many times. The CDR3 nucleotides are TGTGCCAGCAGTTCCTTGGGAAACACCGGGGAGCTGTTTTTT. Protein: CASSSLGNTGELFF. V usage is TRBV27 and J usage is TRBJ2-2; D unclear. Germline-derived CDR1 and CDR2 are MNHEY and SMNVEV (reference sequence). Trimming cost V 4 bases and J 2 bases, with 8 bases left between them. The CDR3 length is 14 residues.

This clonotype was seen at least ten times. The chain couples TRBV27 to TRBJ1-2; no firm D call. The CDR3 length is 16 residues. CDR1 is MNHEY, CDR2 SMNVEV, per germline (reference sequence). V shed 7 bases and J shed 6 bases, with 24 bases lying between them. This CDR3 reads CASTREAGLISDGYTF. CDR3 in DNA: TGTGCCAGCACCCGAGAGGCAGGACTCATATCCGATGGCTACACCTTC.

This clonotype showed up many times. The rearrangement joins TRBV3-1 to TRBJ1-2, with TRBD1 as a possible D gene (6 bases). CDR3 length: 15 amino acids. The ends were cut back, 1 base at V and 2 bases at J, with 11 bases in the middle. Germline V CDR1 and CDR2: LGHDT, YNNKEL (reference sequence). The CDR3 DNA reads TGTGCCAGCAGCCAAGGACACGGGACAAACTATGGCTACACCTTC. Translated: CASSQGHGTNYGYTF.

There are many counts of this clonotype. V is TRBV28 and J is TRBJ2-5; no clear D. The CDR3 is 14 residues long. CDR1 and CDR2 from the germline V gene are MDHEN and SYDVKM. Trimming removed 2 bases from V and 4 bases from J, with 11 bases in between. The CDR3 loop reads CASSLPQVGETQYF. In nucleotides, the CDR3 is TGTGCCAGCAGTTTACCCCAAGTGGGAGAGACCCAGTACTTC.

For this clonotype: At one of its ends the junction is not consistent with the germline gene, which may arise from a read error. V is TRBV7-7 and J is TRBJ2-7; 12 nucleotides agree with TRBD2. The J call may be incorrect, as the DNA end agrees better with TRBJ2-5. Per the germline V gene, CDR1 is SSHAT and CDR2 is FNYEAQ (reference sequence). This CDR3 is built from 15 residues. The CDR3: CASSLDLAGGETQYF. The CDR3 coding sequence is TGTGCTAGCAGCTTAGATCTAGCGGGAGGGGAGACCCAGTACTTC.

This chain connects TRBV30 to TRBJ2-7; D may be TRBD1 (6 bases). With 0 bases removed from V and 6 bases from J, the gap between germline ends came to 18 bases. The CDR3 runs 15 residues. Per germline, CDR1 GTSNPN and CDR2 SVGIG (reference sequence). CDR3 coding DNA: TGTGCCTGGAGTGTATCCACAGGGCATAGGAGCGAGCAGTACTTC. Its protein is CAWSVSTGHRSEQYF. Full variable domain (rest looked up from reference TRBV30 and TRBJ2-7): SQTIHQWPATLVQPVGSPLSLECTVEGTSNPNLYWYRQAAGRGLQLLFYSVGIGQISSEVPQNLSASRPQDRQFILSSKKLLLSDSGFYLCAWSVSTGHRSEQYFGPGTRLTVT.

Many counts were recorded for this clonotype. V is TRBV7-6 and J is TRBJ2-6, with 8 bases lining up with TRBD2. From germline, CDR1 is SGHVS and CDR2 FNYEAQ. J lost 0 bases, V lost 0 bases, and 7 bases had no gene match. The CDR3 has 19 amino acids. CDR3 in amino acids: CASSLASGLAVSGANVLTF. The DNA for the CDR3 is TGTGCCAGCAGCTTAGCGAGTGGACTAGCTGTCTCTGGGGCCAACGTCCTGACTTTC.

This chain links TRBV4-3 with TRBJ2-7, with D tentatively TRBD2 (5 bases). The CDR3 sequence is 18 residues long. Germline V gene sequence: CDR1 LGHNA, CDR2 YSLEER. The V gene lost 8 bases and the J gene lost 4 bases, with 30 bases spanning the gap. CDR3 coding DNA: TGCGCCAGCCAGCCAAGGGCGGAGCGGCCCCCTAATTATTACGAGCAGTACGTC. It codes for CASQPRAERPPNYYEQYV.

This clonotype was seen many times. The chain is built from TRBV5-5 and TRBJ1-2, with 8 bases lining up with TRBD1. The V gene end was trimmed by 5 bases and the J gene end by 4 bases; junction bases not matched to a gene: 4. Germline lookup yields CDR1 SGHKS and CDR2 YYEKEE (reference sequence). There are 13 residues in the CDR3. CDR3 in amino acids: CASRPDRGYGYTF. CDR3 DNA sequence: TGTGCCAGCAGACCAGACAGGGGCTATGGCTACACCTTC.

Worth noting for this clonotype: One end of the junction fails to match germline, which may point to a read error. The chain joins TRBV7-7 to TRBJ2-1, with D possibly being TRBD1 (7 bases). Germline V gives CDR1 SSHAT, CDR2 FNYEAQ (reference sequence). This CDR3 has 13 amino acids. The CDR3: CASSSGGSDEQFF. In nucleotides, the CDR3 is TGTGCTAGCAGCTCAGGGGGGAGTGATGAGCAGTTCTTC.

This clonotype turned up a few times. The chain combines TRBV6-5 with TRBJ1-1; 7 nucleotides match TRBD1. The CDR3 sequence is 13 residues long. Germline CDR1 and CDR2: MNHEY and SVGAGI. J gave up 4 bases and V 9 bases, and 8 bases lay outside the gene matches. The CDR3 protein is CASTPGQPTEAFF. Here the CDR3 DNA reads TGTGCCAGTACGCCGGGACAGCCCACTGAAGCTTTCTTT.

This clonotype was observed many times. The rearrangement uses TRBV11-2 and TRBJ2-7; 8 nucleotides line up with TRBD1. The CDR3 is 16 amino acids. CDR1 SGHAT and CDR2 FQNNGV come from the germline V gene. After removal of 6 bases from V and 5 bases from J, the junction contained 15 bases not matched to a gene. The chain's CDR3 is CASSPFPHDRGDEQYF. CDR3 bases: TGTGCCAGCAGTCCATTCCCCCATGACAGGGGCGACGAGCAGTACTTC.

The sample holds a few counts of this clonotype. The rearrangement uses TRBV2 and TRBJ2-7; a weak D match, TRBD1 (5 bases). The CDR3 covers 14 residues. From germline, CDR1 is SNHLY and CDR2 FYNNEI. The V gene lost 6 bases and the J gene lost 1 base, with 13 bases spanning the gap. The CDR3 bases are TGTGCCAGCAGACTGACAGTTTCTTCCTACGAGCAGTACTTC. Translation: CASRLTVSSYEQYF. Full variable domain (remainder filled in from reference TRBV2 and TRBJ2-7): EPEVTQTPSHQVTQMGQEVILRCVPISNHLYFYWYRQILGQKVEFLVSFYNNEISEKSEIFDDQFSVERPDGSNFTLKIRSTKLEDSAMYFCASRLTVSSYEQYFGPGTRLTVT.

In its sample, this clonotype was seen a few times. The rearrangement links TRBV7-2 to TRBJ2-2; D is uncertain. Trimming stripped 6 bases from V and 1 base from J, with 12 bases between. From germline, CDR1 is SGHTA and CDR2 FQGNSA. CDR3 length: 15 amino acids. This CDR3 is CASSPGWLNTGELFF. The CDR3 DNA follows: TGTGCCAGCAGTCCCGGCTGGTTGAACACCGGGGAGCTGTTTTTT.

The chain joins TRBV3-1 to TRBJ2-3; D might be TRBD1 (5 bases). V gave up 5 bases and J gave up 7 bases, with 10 bases separating them. Germline values: CDR1 LGHDT, CDR2 YNNKEL (reference sequence). The CDR3 length is 12 residues. CDR3 sequence: CASSDSVYTQYF. For the CDR3, the DNA is TGTGCCAGCAGCGACAGTGTATATACGCAGTATTTT.

This clonotype has a count of ten or more. The J gene is TRBJ1-5, the V gene TRBV12-3 or TRBV12-4; the D is unclear. CDR3 length: 12 amino acids. V was shortened by 6 bases and J by 6 bases, with 9 bases between the two germline ends. The CDR3 DNA is TGTGCCAGCAGCGGCGGTAGTCAGCCCCAGCATTTT. Its translation is CASSGGSQPQHF.

This clonotype is judged large. V usage is TRBV10-2 and J usage is TRBJ2-7; D is uncertain. V was trimmed by 6 bases and J by 0 bases, leaving 9 bases between them. Germline-derived CDR1 and CDR2 are WSHSY and SAAADI. The CDR3 runs 13 residues. CDR3 sequence (DNA): TGCGCCAGCAGGCCTGGGGACTCCTACGAGCAGTACTTC. Its translation is CASRPGDSYEQYF.

This clonotype was counted ten times or more. V is TRBV27 and J is TRBJ1-5; tentative D call: TRBD1 (6 bases). This CDR3 region has 16 residues. Deletions cut 7 bases from V and 0 bases from J, with 16 bases between. Germline CDR1 is MNHEY and CDR2 is SMNVEV (reference sequence). DNA of the CDR3: TGTGCCAGCAAAATCCGGGGGGGGGCTAGCAATCAGCCCCAGCATTTT. Translation gives CASKIRGGASNQPQHF.